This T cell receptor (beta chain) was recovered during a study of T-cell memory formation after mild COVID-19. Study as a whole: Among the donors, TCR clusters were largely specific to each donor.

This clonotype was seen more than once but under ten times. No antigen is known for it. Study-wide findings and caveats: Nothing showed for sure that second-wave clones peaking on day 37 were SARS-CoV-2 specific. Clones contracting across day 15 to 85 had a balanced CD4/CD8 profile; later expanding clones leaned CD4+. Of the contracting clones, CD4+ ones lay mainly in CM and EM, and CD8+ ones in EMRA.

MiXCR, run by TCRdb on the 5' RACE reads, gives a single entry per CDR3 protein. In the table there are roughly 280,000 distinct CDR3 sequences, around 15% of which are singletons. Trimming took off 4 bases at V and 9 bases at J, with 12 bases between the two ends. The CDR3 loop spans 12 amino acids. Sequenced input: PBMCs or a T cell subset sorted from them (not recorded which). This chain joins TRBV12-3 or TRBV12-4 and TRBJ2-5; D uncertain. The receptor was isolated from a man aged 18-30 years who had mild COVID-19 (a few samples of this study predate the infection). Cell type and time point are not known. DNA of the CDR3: TGTGCCAGCAGTTCCGGATGGTGGGCCCAGTACTTC. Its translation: CASSSGWWAQYF.